This record concerns one TCR beta chain sequence. A patient was excluded if there was uncontrolled infection, other autoimmune disease, pregnancy or lactation. The data were obtained in a study of T cells in Graves' hyperthyroidism and ophthalmopathy. The germline V gene has CDR1 KGHSH and CDR2 LQKENI. The CDR3 covers 18 residues. V was cut by 0 bases and J by 7 bases, with 24 bases left in between. Amplification of TCR beta CDR3 regions used RNA as the template. The study used the HTBI primer set for a first-round RT-PCR of the TCR CDR3. MiXCR was run by TCRdb on the multiplex PCR reads, yielding one entry per CDR3 protein. The sample yields roughly 500,000 distinct CDR3 sequences, about 14% seen once.

Sequenced input: blood. The receptor was derived from a woman in her thirties with Graves' hyperthyroidism that later progressed to Graves' ophthalmopathy. The chain carries TRBV18 and TRBJ1-2; perhaps TRBD1 as D (5 bases). CDR3 nucleotides: TGTGCCAGCTCACCACCCACCGGTTCCGGCAGGGATGGTCTTGGCTACACCTTC. It translates to CASSPPTGSGRDGLGYTF.